The 2 T cell receptor beta chains below were found in one sample sequenced in a study of technical replicates of blood from several donors. Assay: immunoSEQ multiplex PCR; the TCRdb copy retains only in-frame clones and omits some. The table lists about 68,000 clones, about 97% of them singletons, with roughly 0.25% in the top ten. The material sequenced was T cells isolated from PBMCs. These receptors were taken from a human donor in good health.

This clone was seen only once. V gene TRBV6-5 combines with J gene TRBJ2-3; D is perhaps TRBD2 (6 bases). Trimming pared 0 bases from V and 0 bases from J, leaving 7 bases between. Germline lookup yields CDR1 MNHEY and CDR2 SVGAGI. The CDR3 has 15 residues. This chain's CDR3 is CASSYSRDSTDTQYF. In DNA form, the CDR3 reads TGTGCCAGCAGTTACTCGCGGGACAGCACAGATACGCAGTATTTT.

The chain carries TRBV7-2 and TRBJ2-3; D uncertain. V was clipped by 6 bases and J by 6 bases, with 7 bases between them. CDR1 and CDR2 (germline): SGHTA, FQGNSA. CDR3 length: 11 residues. CDR3 sequence reads: CASRLVDTQYF. The CDR3 DNA reads as TGTGCCAGCAGACTTGTGGATACGCAGTATTTT.